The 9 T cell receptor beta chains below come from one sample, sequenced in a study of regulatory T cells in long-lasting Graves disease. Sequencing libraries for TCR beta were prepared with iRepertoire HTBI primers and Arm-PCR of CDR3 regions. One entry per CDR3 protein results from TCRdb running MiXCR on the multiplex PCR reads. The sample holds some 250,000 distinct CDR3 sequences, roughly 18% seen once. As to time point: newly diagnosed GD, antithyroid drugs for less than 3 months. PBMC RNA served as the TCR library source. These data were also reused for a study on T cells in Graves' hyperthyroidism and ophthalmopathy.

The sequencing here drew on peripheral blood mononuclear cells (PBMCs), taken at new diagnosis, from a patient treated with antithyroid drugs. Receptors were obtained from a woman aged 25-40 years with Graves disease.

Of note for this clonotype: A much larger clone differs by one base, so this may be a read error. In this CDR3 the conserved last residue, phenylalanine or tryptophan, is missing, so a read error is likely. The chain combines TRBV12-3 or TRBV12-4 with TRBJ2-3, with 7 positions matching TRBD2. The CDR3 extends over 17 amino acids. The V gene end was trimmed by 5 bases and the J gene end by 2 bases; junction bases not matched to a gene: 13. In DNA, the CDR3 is TGTGCCAGCAGTATCCCATTCAGCGGGGCGATCACAGATACGCAGTATTCT. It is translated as CASSIPFSGAITDTQYS.

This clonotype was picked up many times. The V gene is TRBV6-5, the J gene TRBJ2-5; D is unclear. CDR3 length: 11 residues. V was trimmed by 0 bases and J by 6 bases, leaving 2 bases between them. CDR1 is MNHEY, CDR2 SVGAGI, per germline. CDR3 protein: CASSYSQTQYF. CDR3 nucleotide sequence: TGTGCCAGCAGTTACTCTCAGACCCAGTACTTC.

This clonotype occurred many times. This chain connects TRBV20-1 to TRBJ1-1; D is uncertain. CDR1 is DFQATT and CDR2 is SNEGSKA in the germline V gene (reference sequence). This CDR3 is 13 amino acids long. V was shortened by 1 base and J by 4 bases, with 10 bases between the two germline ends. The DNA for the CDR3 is TGCAGTGCTAGAGGACGGGATCCCACTGAAGCTTTCTTT. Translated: CSARGRDPTEAFF.

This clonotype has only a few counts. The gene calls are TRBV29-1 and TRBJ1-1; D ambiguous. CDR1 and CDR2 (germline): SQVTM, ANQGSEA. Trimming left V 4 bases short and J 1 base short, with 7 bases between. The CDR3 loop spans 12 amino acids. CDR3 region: CSVVPKNTEAFF. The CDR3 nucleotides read TGCAGCGTTGTCCCGAAGAACACTGAAGCTTTCTTT. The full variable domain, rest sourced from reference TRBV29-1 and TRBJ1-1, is SAVISQKPSRDICQRGTSLTIQCQVDSQVTMMFWYRQQPGQSLTLIATANQGSEATYESGFVIDKFPISRPNLTFSTLTVSNMSPEDSSIYLCSVVPKNTEAFFGQGTRLTVV.

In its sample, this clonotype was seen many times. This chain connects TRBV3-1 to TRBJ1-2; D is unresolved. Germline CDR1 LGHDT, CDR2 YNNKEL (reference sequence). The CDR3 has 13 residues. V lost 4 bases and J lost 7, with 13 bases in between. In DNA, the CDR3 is TGTGCCAGCAGCCGCGGGGTGTTGGTTGGCTACACCTTC. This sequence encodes CASSRGVLVGYTF.

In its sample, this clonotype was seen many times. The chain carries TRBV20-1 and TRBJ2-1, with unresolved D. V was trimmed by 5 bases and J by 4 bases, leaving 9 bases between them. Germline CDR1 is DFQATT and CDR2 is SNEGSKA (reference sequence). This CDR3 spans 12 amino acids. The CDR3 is CSAEQQYNEQFF. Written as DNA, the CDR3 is TGCAGTGCTGAACAACAGTACAATGAGCAGTTCTTC.

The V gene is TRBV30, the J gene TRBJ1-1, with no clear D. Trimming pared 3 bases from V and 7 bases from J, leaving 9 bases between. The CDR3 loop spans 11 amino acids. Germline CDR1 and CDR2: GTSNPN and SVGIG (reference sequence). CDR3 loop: CAWRDEFEAFF. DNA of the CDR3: TGTGCCTGGAGAGATGAATTTGAAGCTTTCTTT.

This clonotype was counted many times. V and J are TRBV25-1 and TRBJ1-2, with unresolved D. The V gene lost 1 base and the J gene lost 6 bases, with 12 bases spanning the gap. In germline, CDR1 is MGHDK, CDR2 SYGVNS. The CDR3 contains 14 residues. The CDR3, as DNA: TGTGCCAGCAGTGAATTAAGGGATGTGGATGGCTACACCTTC. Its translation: CASSELRDVDGYTF.

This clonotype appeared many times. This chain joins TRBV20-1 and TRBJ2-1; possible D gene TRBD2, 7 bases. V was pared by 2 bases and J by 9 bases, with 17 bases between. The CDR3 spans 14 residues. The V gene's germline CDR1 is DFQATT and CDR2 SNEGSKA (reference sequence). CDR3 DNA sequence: TGCAGTGCTAGATCCACCGGGGGGCCTGGTGAGCAGTTCTTC. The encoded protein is CSARSTGGPGEQFF.